This T cell receptor (beta chain) stems from a study of control samples from healthy donors and cancer patients. The data were produced by immunoSEQ multiplex PCR, yet TCRdb's version contains in-frame clones alone and is incomplete. The data hold tens of thousands of clones, with approximately 90% observed a single time. CDR3 length: 17 residues. CDR1 is PRHDT, CDR2 FYEKMQ, per germline (reference sequence). V dropped 3 bases and J dropped 1 base, with 18 bases sitting between them. Sequenced material: PBMCs. The rearrangement links TRBV13 to TRBJ1-1; D remains unclear. This clonotype was obtained from a man in his thirties or forties with colorectal cancer. The CDR3 DNA reads as TGTGCCAGCAGCTTGAAAGTTTCAGGCCGAGAGAACACTGAAGCTTTCTTT. This gives the protein CASSLKVSGRENTEAFF. The complete variable domain, with remaining parts taken from reference TRBV13 and TRBJ1-1, reads AAGVIQSPRHLIKEKRETATLKCYPIPRHDTVYWYQQGPGQDPQFLISFYEKMQSDKGSIPDRFSAQQFSDYHSELNMSSLELGDSALYFCASSLKVSGRENTEAFFGQGTRLTVV.